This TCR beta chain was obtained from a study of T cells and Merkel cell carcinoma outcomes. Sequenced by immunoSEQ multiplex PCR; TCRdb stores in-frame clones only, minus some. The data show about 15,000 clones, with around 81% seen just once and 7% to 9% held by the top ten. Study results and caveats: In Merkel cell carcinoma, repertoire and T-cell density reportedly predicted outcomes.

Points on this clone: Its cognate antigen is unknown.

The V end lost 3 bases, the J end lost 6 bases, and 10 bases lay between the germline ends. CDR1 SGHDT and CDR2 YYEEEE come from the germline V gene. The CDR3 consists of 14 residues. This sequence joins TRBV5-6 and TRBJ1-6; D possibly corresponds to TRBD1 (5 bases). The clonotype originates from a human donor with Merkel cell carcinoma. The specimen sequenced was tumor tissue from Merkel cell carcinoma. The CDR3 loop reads CASSWGGGNSPLHF. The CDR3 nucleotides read TGTGCCAGCAGCTGGGGCGGGGGTAATTCACCCCTCCACTTT. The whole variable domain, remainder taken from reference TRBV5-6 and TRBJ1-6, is DAGVTQSPTHLIKTRGQQVTLRCSPKSGHDTVSWYQQALGQGPQFIFQYYEEEERQRGNFPDRFSGHQFPNYSSELNVNALLLGDSALYLCASSWGGGNSPLHFGNGTRLTVT.